This T cell receptor beta chain was recorded in a study of T cells after yellow fever vaccination. Points from the study as a whole: Though weaker, the secondary response peaked faster, on day 5 versus 15. Booster sampling recovered most clones from primary vaccination (roughly 97% CD4, around 90% CD8). A minor fraction of clonotypes spanned both CD4 and CD8 compartments.

This clonotype was seen many times. The target antigen is unknown. The CDR3 has 14 amino acids. V lost 5 bases, J lost 4 bases, and 12 bases lay in between. Germline assignment: CDR1 SGHTA and CDR2 FQGNSA. Production of TCR cDNA was by 5'RACE template switching, which also added a universal primer site and UMIs. In TCRdb, the 5' RACE reads were re-called with MiXCR into one record per CDR3 protein. Of 100,000 to 150,000 distinct CDR3 sequences in the sample, under 8% are singletons; the top ten hold 2.5%. The chain has TRBV7-2 and TRBJ2-1, with D maybe TRBD2 (5 bases). The source material was CD4+ T cells sorted from PBMCs, sampled around 10 days after the first yellow fever vaccination. The TCR originated in a man aged 18-30 years who received the YFV17D yellow fever vaccine. The CDR3 region has the DNA TGTGCCAGCAGCGACACTCGAGGGTACAATGAGCAGTTCTTC. Encoded protein: CASSDTRGYNEQFF. Together with reference TRBV7-2 and TRBJ2-1, the CDR3 gives the full variable domain: GAGVSQSPSNKVTEKGKDVELRCDPISGHTALYWYRQSLGQGLEFLIYFQGNSAPDKSGLPSDRFSAERTGGSVSTLTIQRTQQEDSAVYLCASSDTRGYNEQFFGPGTRLTVL.